These 27 T cell receptor delta chains were sequenced from one sample in a study of γδ T cells in repeated Plasmodium falciparum infection. Flow sorting of PBMC yielded separate Vgamma9/Vdelta2+ and Vdelta2-negative gammadelta T cell populations for bulk repertoire analysis. TCRdb re-called clones from the multiplex PCR reads using CATT. The table records roughly 93,000 delta-chain clones, 0.75% to 1% of them present only once. What was sequenced was gamma-delta T cells from blood. Every receptor here comes from a pool of human donors (malaria-infected and uninfected, not separated).

In its sample, this clone was seen a few times. TCRdb records a much larger clone's protein for this DNA, with a difference at residue 7 that likely arises from a read error; the protein given is the translation of the DNA. This chain joins TRDV1 and TRDJ1, with D perhaps TRDD3 (9 bases). V lost 4 bases, J lost 2 bases, and 35 bases lay in between. Germline CDR1 and CDR2: TSWWSYY and QGS. CDR3 length equals 22 residues. The CDR3 region is CALGAYHVAFLKYWGKTDKLIF. The CDR3, as DNA: TGTGCTCTTGGGGCCTACCATGTCGCCTTCCTAAAGTACTGGGGGAAAACCGATAAACTCATCTTT.

Notes on this clone: TCRdb's entry gives the protein of a much larger clone, which mismatches this DNA's translation at residue 15, likely from a read error; the protein reported here is translated from the DNA. The chain couples TRDV2 to TRDJ1; 9 bases agree with TRDD3. TCRdb offers no J gene call, so here the DNA was matched to germline to obtain one. The CDR3 extends over 19 amino acids. CDR1 is GEAIGNYY, CDR2 EKD, per germline. CDR3 residues: CACVGLDGLLGDYTGKLIF. DNA for the CDR3: TGTGCCTGTGTCGGATTAGACGGATTACTGGGGGACTACACCGGTAAACTCATCTTT.

Regarding this clone: With a far larger clone one base away, a read error is the likely cause. At the DNA level, this CDR3 is encoded by other sequences in the same sample as well. The chain combines TRDV2 with TRDJ1; D may be TRDD3 (5 bases). In the absence of a J gene in TCRdb, the DNA was matched to germline to assign it here. The CDR3 has 15 amino acids. In germline, CDR1 is GEAIGNYY, CDR2 EKD. Deletions cut 4 bases from V and 10 bases from J, with 24 bases between. CDR3 DNA sequence: TGTGCCTGTGATACGTTGGAATTAAACTGGAAGGGACTCATCTTT. Translating it yields CACDTLELNWKGLIF.

This clone was observed a few times. The TCRdb protein comes from a much larger clone and disagrees with this DNA's translation at residue 5, likely due to a read error; the protein given here is derived from the DNA. The gene calls are TRAV36/DV7 and TRDJ1; D is perhaps TRDD3 (6 bases). Here the J gene came from matching the DNA to germline, since TCRdb omits it. This CDR3 region has 14 residues. Germline CDR1 is VTNFRS and CDR2 is LTSSGIE (reference sequence). The CDR3 here is CAPYRGKYTDKLIF. The CDR3 coding sequence is TGTGCCCCTTACCGGGGGAAGTACACCGATAAACTCATCTTT.

On this clone itself: A single base is all that separates this from a far larger clone, so a read error is likely. The same CDR3 is also encoded by other DNA sequences in this sample. The rearrangement uses TRAV38-2/DV8 and TRDJ1, with 9 bases fitting TRDD3. Because TCRdb records no J gene, it was assigned here through a match of the DNA to germline. The CDR3 runs 16 residues. Germline V gives CDR1 TSESDYY, CDR2 QEAYKQQN. V lost 10 bases, J lost 0 bases, and 13 bases stayed unmatched. CDR3 amino acids: CAPGFGGYPYTDKLIF. The CDR3 DNA sequence: TGTGCTCCCGGATTTGGGGGATATCCATACACCGATAAACTCATCTTT.

Notes on this clone: This likely reflects a read error, since a far larger clone is one base away. The V gene call is TRDV1, and the J gene call is absent; the D call TRDD3 from the table was never checked on the DNA. The CDR3 is made up of 17 amino acids. Germline-derived CDR1 and CDR2 are TSWWSYY and QGS. DNA of the CDR3: TGTGCTCTTGGGGAAACTCTCCCATTGTACTGGGAGAATAAACTCATCTTC. Translation gives CALGETLPLYWENKLIF.

With regard to this clone: The TCRdb protein, from a much larger clone, departs from this DNA's translation at residue 9, likely by read error; the protein shown derives from the DNA. The V gene is TRDV1, the J gene TRDJ1, with 8 bases identical to TRDD2. Because TCRdb records no J gene, it was assigned here through a match of the DNA to germline. CDR1 is TSWWSYY, CDR2 QGS, per germline. This CDR3 region has 22 residues. Trimming cost V 3 bases and J 0 bases; bases outside gene matches: 24. The CDR3, as DNA: TGTGCTCTTGGGGATAATCGCTCCTTCTTCCTACGACTTGGTTCCTACACCGATAAACTCATCTTT. This codes for CALGDNRSFFLRLGSYTDKLIF.

This clone has a count of ten or more. For this DNA, TCRdb reports the protein of a much larger clone, which diverges at residue 12, most likely from a read error; the protein presented here is translated directly from the DNA. The V call is TRAV38-2/DV8, the J call TRDJ1, with TRDD2 identical over 9 bases. TCRdb leaves out the J gene; it was filled in here by matching the DNA to germline. CDR1 TSESDYY and CDR2 QEAYKQQN come from the germline V gene. J was trimmed by 8 bases and V by 3 bases; bases with no gene match: 17. This CDR3 comprises 17 residues. Here the CDR3 reads CAYRTPGLPTPQSKLIF. Here the CDR3 DNA reads TGTGCTTATAGGACCCCAGGCCTTCCTACCCCTCAATCGAAACTCATCTTT.

Remarks on this clone: The protein held in TCRdb is that of a much larger clone and does not match this DNA's translation at residue 9, likely because of a read error; the protein shown is translated from the DNA. In DNA, the CDR3 is TGTGCCTGTGATTATGGGGGATCCAAAGCCTGGGACACCCGACAGATGTTTTTC. It specifies CACDYGGSKAWDTRQMFF. J is TRDJ3 and V is TRDV2; TRDD3 matches 8 bases. Matching the DNA to germline supplied the J gene, which TCRdb does not give. The V gene end was trimmed by 4 bases and the J gene end by 2 bases; junction bases not matched to a gene: 9. Germline values: CDR1 GEAIGNYY, CDR2 EKD. CDR3 length: 18 amino acids.

As concerns this clone: A read error likely explains this, since a far larger clone differs by one base. The same CDR3 can be traced to other DNA sequences in this sample. CDR3 nucleotide sequence: TGTGCTCTTGGGTTCACCTCCGTACATACTTACATCACCGATAAACTCATCTTT. Protein product: CALGFTSVHTYITDKLIF. V and J are TRDV1 and TRDJ1, with D unresolved. Germline lookup yields CDR1 TSWWSYY and CDR2 QGS. The CDR3 covers 18 residues. Trimming took off 5 bases at V and 1 base at J, with 23 bases between the two ends.

This clone was counted ten times or more. The protein that TCRdb holds for this DNA derives from a much larger clone and differs from the translated DNA at residue 12, which likely indicates a read error; the protein shown here is translated from the DNA. The chain uses TRDV2 and TRDJ1; D may be TRDD3 (6 bases). The J gene is absent in TCRdb and was assigned here via DNA matching to germline. CDR1 and CDR2 from the germline V gene are GEAIGNYY and EKD. The CDR3 is made up of 15 amino acids. The CDR3: CACVLNWAYTDELIF. In nucleotides, the CDR3 is TGTGCCTGTGTGTTAAACTGGGCCTACACCGATGAACTCATCTTT.

The table lists this clone with a few counts. Only one base separates this from a far larger clonotype, so it likely reflects a read error. Other DNA variants within this sample encode the same CDR3. V usage is TRDV2 and J usage is TRDJ1; D remains ambiguous. No J segment appears in TCRdb, so it was assigned here by matching the sequence to germline. This CDR3 contains 14 residues. The germline V gene has CDR1 GEAIGNYY and CDR2 EKD. The CDR3 nucleotides are TGCGCCTGTGACACCGGAGGCTACACCGATAAACTCATCTTT. This gives the protein CACDTGGYTDKLIF.

As concerns this clone: The protein given by TCRdb reflects a much larger clone and differs at residue 15 from this DNA's translation, likely from a read error; the protein shown is the DNA's translation. The chain is built from TRDV2 and TRDJ1; 8 nucleotides align to TRDD3. No J gene was available from TCRdb, and it was assigned here by a germline match of the DNA. CDR3 length equals 26 residues. Germline CDR1 reads GEAIGNYY; CDR2 reads EKD. The trim removed 0 bases at V and 0 bases at J, leaving 35 bases unmatched. The CDR3 nucleotides read TGTGCCTGTGACACCGGAGCCTACAACATCTGGGAACTGGGGGGTAGGGAGAATAAGTACACCGATAAACTCATCTTT. Its translation is CACDTGAYNIWELGGRENKYTDKLIF.

This clone came up a few times. The protein in TCRdb stems from a much larger clone and differs at residue 4 from this DNA's translation, likely a read error; here the protein is translated from the DNA. The chain uses TRDV2 and TRDJ1; D perhaps matches TRDD3 (6 bases). Since TCRdb gives no J gene, matching the DNA to germline was used here to assign it. Trimming removed 5 bases from V and 0 bases from J, with 15 bases in between. This CDR3 is 15 amino acids long. Germline V CDR1 and CDR2: GEAIGNYY, EKD. Here the CDR3 DNA reads TGTGCCTGTGCCGCAGTACTGGGCTACACCGATAAACTCATCTTT. Protein: CACAAVLGYTDKLIF.

This clone was observed many times. A far larger clone is a single base away, which makes a read error likely. V usage is TRDV3 and J usage is TRDJ1; D is unclear. Germline-derived CDR1 and CDR2 are TVYSNPD and GDNSRS (reference sequence). The CDR3 loop spans 10 amino acids. CDR3 coding DNA: TGTGCCTTTCGATTGAGTAAACTCACCTTT. It specifies CAFRLSKLTF. The full variable domain, in which reference TRDV3 and TRDJ1 provide the parts outside the CDR3, is CDKVTQSSPDQTVASGSEVVLLCTYDTVYSNPDLFWYRIRPDYSFQFVFYGDNSRSEGADFTQGRFSVKHILTQKAFHLVISPVRTEDSATYYCAFRLSKLTFGKGTRVTVEP.

This clone was found a few times. The TCRdb record carries a much larger clone's protein, which differs from this DNA's translation at residue 8; a read error is the likely cause, and the protein listed here is the DNA translation. This CDR3 is CACDTVGASRTDKLIF. CDR3 bases: TGTGCCTGTGACACCGTGGGGGCCTCCCGCACCGATAAACTCATCTTT. V and J are TRDV2 and TRDJ1, with a tentative D call TRDD3 (6 bases). No J gene is reported in TCRdb; it was inferred here by comparing the DNA with germline. V gave up 0 bases and J gave up 1 base, with 14 bases separating them. Germline V lookup: CDR1 GEAIGNYY, CDR2 EKD. The CDR3 contains 16 residues.

In the case of this clone: Given a far larger clone just one base away, this is likely a sequencing read error. Distinct nucleotide sequences in the sample also encode this CDR3. The V call is TRDV1, the J call TRDJ1, with D perhaps matching TRDD3 (6 bases). Germline CDR1 reads TSWWSYY; CDR2 reads QGS. The CDR3 has 22 amino acids. CDR3 sequence reads: CALGGSTAGIRGGLRYTDKLIF. CDR3 coding DNA: TGTGCTCTTGGGGGATCTACGGCCGGGATAAGGGGGGGTCTCCGGTACACTGATAAACTCATCTTT.

This clone was seen many times. TCRdb assigns this DNA the protein of a much larger clone, which departs from its translation at residue 15; this likely reflects a read error, and the protein shown comes from translating the DNA. V and J are TRDV1 and TRDJ1, with TRDD2 matching over 9 bases. Germline V CDR1 and CDR2: TSWWSYY, QGS. Trimming took 1 base from V and 2 from J; bases not matched to a gene: 20. This CDR3 comprises 21 residues. The chain's CDR3 is CALGERRYLPTGVHWTDKLIF. The CDR3, as DNA: TGTGCTCTTGGGGAACGTCGGTACCTTCCTACGGGGGTCCACTGGACCGATAAACTCATCTTT.

This clone was seen a handful of times. Since a far larger clone is one base different, this is likely a read error. The same CDR3 is also encoded by other DNA sequences in this sample. The V and J genes are TRDV1 and TRDJ2; possible D gene TRDD3, 6 bases. Here the J gene came from matching the DNA to germline, since TCRdb omits it. The germline V gene has CDR1 TSWWSYY and CDR2 QGS. The CDR3 extends over 15 amino acids. The DNA of the CDR3 is TGCGCTCTGACCTACGAAGGGATATCGACAGCACAACTCTTCTTT. It encodes CALTYEGISTAQLFF.

A remark on this clone: TCRdb has a much larger clone's protein, which differs at residue 13 from the translation of this DNA, likely because of a read error; what is shown is the protein translated from the DNA. The chain has TRDV1 and TRDJ1; the D gene is possibly TRDD3 (5 bases). The J gene, absent from TCRdb, was called here by matching the DNA to germline. This CDR3 has 20 amino acids. Per germline, CDR1 TSWWSYY and CDR2 QGS. Trimming took 2 bases from V and 1 from J, leaving 26 bases between them. This chain's CDR3 is CALGENSGPSSGALTDKLIF. The CDR3 bases are TGTGCTCTTGGGGAAAACAGCGGGCCATCCTCGGGGGCCCTCACCGATAAACTCATCTTT.

In the case of this clone: The mismatch at residue 18 between this DNA's translation and the TCRdb protein of a much larger clone likely reflects a read error; the protein shown is translated from the DNA. V gene assignment gives TRDV2, but the J gene was left uncalled; TRDD3 is taken as the D call from the table, unchecked against the DNA. The germline V gene encodes CDR1 GEAIGNYY and CDR2 EKD. This CDR3 is 19 amino acids long. In DNA, the CDR3 is TGTGCCTGTGACCCGGTACTGGGGGATACGCGGCTAAACACCGATAAACTCACCTTT. Protein product: CACDPVLGDTRLNTDKLTF.

This clone came up many times. The chain carries TRDV2 and TRDJ1, with TRDD3 matching over 10 bases. Germline trimming cut 0 bases from V and 1 base from J; bases unmatched to any gene: 13. This CDR3 is built from 19 residues. Germline values: CDR1 GEAIGNYY, CDR2 EKD. The CDR3 is CACDTVLGDPRKGTDKLIF. DNA for the CDR3: TGTGCCTGTGACACCGTACTGGGGGATCCACGCAAGGGCACCGATAAACTCATCTTT.

This clone was observed a few times. TCRdb's listed protein matches a much larger clone and diverges from this DNA's translation at residue 10, likely through a read error; the protein shown comes from the DNA. This rearrangement joins TRDV1 to TRDJ1; 8 nucleotides align to TRDD3. Here the J gene was assigned by germline matching of the DNA, as TCRdb has none. The CDR3 sequence is 16 residues long. CDR1 and CDR2 from the germline V gene are TSWWSYY and QGS. V lost 0 bases to trimming and J lost 2 bases; unmatched junction nucleotides: 5. The CDR3 loop reads CALGELRDTDTDKLIF. In DNA form, the CDR3 reads TGTGCTCTTGGGGAACTGAGGGATACGGATACCGATAAACTCATCTTT.

A few counts support this clone. TCRdb lists the protein of a much larger clone for this DNA, which differs at residue 5, so this is likely a read error; the protein given here is translated from the DNA itself. The V and J genes are TRDV2 and TRDJ1; D is unclear. Trimming cost V 3 bases and J 0 bases, with 16 bases left between them. There are 16 residues in the CDR3. Germline CDR1 GEAIGNYY, CDR2 EKD. CDR3 residues: CACDARTPPYTDKLIF. Written as DNA, the CDR3 is TGTGCCTGTGACGCCCGGACTCCCCCTTACACCGATAAACTCATCTTT.

Details on this clone: The translation of this DNA and the TCRdb protein of a much larger clone differ at residue 11, probably owing to a read error; the protein shown here is translated from the DNA. The gene calls are TRDV1 and TRDJ1; 9 bases align to TRDD3. In the absence of a J gene in TCRdb, the DNA was matched to germline to assign it here. This CDR3 region has 17 residues. Germline values: CDR1 TSWWSYY, CDR2 QGS. The junction had 19 bases not matched to a gene; V was cut back by 7 bases and J by 7 bases. The DNA for the CDR3 is TGTGCTCTTGTTCCCAGCCTGGGGGATGAGGGGCTCTCTAAACTCATCTTT. Protein: CALVPSLGDEGLSKLIF.

This clone showed up just a few times. TCRdb's listed protein matches a much larger clone and diverges from this DNA's translation at residue 4, likely through a read error; the protein shown comes from the DNA. This chain uses TRDV2 with TRDJ1, with 9 bases fitting TRDD3. The J gene, not given by TCRdb, was assigned here from a germline match of the nucleotide sequence. This CDR3 comprises 19 residues. In germline, CDR1 is GEAIGNYY, CDR2 EKD. The CDR3 region has the DNA TGTGCCTGTGGCACCGTATCGGCTGGGGGATTTCTTCCCACCGATAAACTCATCTTT. It codes for CACGTVSAGGFLPTDKLIF.

This clone was counted ten times or more. Other DNA sequences of this sample code for an identical CDR3. The V call is TRDV1, the J call TRDJ1; TRDD3 matches 10 bases. Germline V lookup: CDR1 TSWWSYY, CDR2 QGS. The V segment lost 9 bases and the J segment 7 bases; nucleotides outside the gene matches: 14. The CDR3 contains 15 residues. The CDR3 loop reads CALVPPGGYDRKLIF. In nucleotides, the CDR3 is TGTGCTCTGGTCCCACCCGGGGGATACGACCGTAAACTCATCTTT.